These 22 T cell receptor beta chains were sequenced from one sample in a study of T cells after yellow fever vaccination. Via MiXCR, TCRdb re-called the 5' RACE reads, giving one row per CDR3 protein. The profile shows tens of thousands of distinct CDR3 sequences, 10% to 15% of them singletons. The sequences come from CD8+ T cells not binding an NS4B(214-222) dextramer, sorted from PBMCs, collected about 21 days after the first yellow fever vaccination. The receptors stem from a man aged 18 to 29 who received the YFV17D yellow fever vaccine.

The rearrangement links TRBV6-5 to TRBJ2-7; 7 nucleotides line up with TRBD2. The length of the CDR3 is 15 residues. The germline V gene has CDR1 MNHEY and CDR2 SVGAGI. V shed 0 bases, J shed 5 bases, and the junction held 7 bases outside the gene matches. The CDR3 here is CASSYSGGDGDEQYV. CDR3 DNA: TGTGCCAGCAGTTACTCTGGGGGGGACGGGGACGAGCAGTACGTC.

The gene calls are TRBV6-2 or TRBV6-3 and TRBJ2-1; no firm D call. The V end lost 3 bases, the J end lost 0 bases, and 6 bases lay between the germline ends. This CDR3 has 14 residues. The germline V gene has CDR1 MNHEY and CDR2 SVGEGT. This CDR3 reads CASSYTISYNEQFF. Here the CDR3 DNA reads TGTGCCAGCAGTTATACTATCTCCTACAATGAGCAGTTCTTC.

The chain combines TRBV4-2 with TRBJ2-2, with D uncertain. The CDR3 is 14 residues long. The germline gives CDR1 LGHNA, CDR2 YNFKEQ. With 3 bases removed from V and 3 bases from J, the gap between germline ends came to 8 bases. In DNA form, the CDR3 reads TGTGCCAGCAGCCAGAACCAGGACACCGGGGAGCTGTTTTTT. Translating gives CASSQNQDTGELFF.

This clonotype was seen a few times. This chain joins TRBV19 and TRBJ2-5, with D maybe TRBD1 (6 bases). With 4 bases removed from V and 0 bases from J, the gap between germline ends came to 12 bases. The CDR3 consists of 15 residues. Germline V gives CDR1 LNHDA, CDR2 SQIVND (reference sequence). This CDR3 is CASSKWTANQETQYF. Here the CDR3 DNA reads TGTGCCAGTAGTAAGTGGACAGCAAACCAAGAGACCCAGTACTTC.

The CDR3 protein is CASSQTDSNQPQHF. The CDR3 coding sequence is TGTGCCAGCAGTCAGACGGATAGCAATCAGCCCCAGCATTTT. V usage is TRBV25-1 and J usage is TRBJ1-5; D remains ambiguous. Looked up from germline, CDR1 is MGHDK and CDR2 is SYGVNS. The CDR3 is 14 amino acids. Trimming left V 5 bases short and J 0 bases short, with 8 bases between.

The chain employs TRBV24-1 and TRBJ1-1, with 8 nucleotides matching TRBD1. Germline assignment: CDR1 KGHDR and CDR2 SFDVKD. CDR3 length equals 12 residues. The V gene end was trimmed by 5 bases and the J gene end by 7 bases; junction bases not matched to a gene: 2. The CDR3 nucleotides are TGTGCCACCAGTGGGACAGGGTTTGAAGCTTTCTTT. The encoded protein is CATSGTGFEAFF.

This clonotype has more than one count but fewer than ten. This chain's CDR3 is CASSYGTYTEAFF. The CDR3 DNA follows: TGTGCCAGCAGCTACGGGACATACACTGAAGCTTTCTTT. The gene calls are TRBV7-2 and TRBJ1-1; a possible D gene is TRBD1 (6 bases). Per germline, CDR1 SGHTA and CDR2 FQGNSA. V lost 4 bases, J lost 3 bases, and 9 bases lay in between. The CDR3 contains 13 residues.

This clonotype was counted between two and nine times. The genes are TRBV12-3 or TRBV12-4 and TRBJ2-4; D is unclear. This CDR3 has 14 residues. V was shortened by 3 bases and J by 4 bases, with 10 bases between the two germline ends. The CDR3: CASSFKLRKNIQYF. In DNA form, the CDR3 reads TGTGCCAGCAGTTTTAAACTCAGGAAAAACATTCAGTACTTC.

The CDR3 nucleotides are TGTGCCAGCAGTCGGACAGGCTTTACCGGGGAGCTGTTTTTT. Its protein product is CASSRTGFTGELFF. This chain joins TRBV6-1 and TRBJ2-2, with 7 bases matching TRBD1. V trimming: 5 bases; J trimming: 5 bases; junction bases outside the gene matches: 5. CDR3 length equals 14 residues. Germline assignment: CDR1 MNHNS and CDR2 SASEGT.

This clonotype was counted between two and nine times. The DNA of the CDR3 is TGTGCCAGCAGCTTAGTAGGGGACACCTCCTACAATGAGCAGTTCTTC. Amino acids: CASSLVGDTSYNEQFF. The rearrangement links TRBV7-8 to TRBJ2-1, with D tentatively TRBD1 (6 bases). Germline-derived CDR1 and CDR2 are SGHVS and FQNEAQ. V lost 1 base to trimming and J lost 0 bases, with 10 bases between them. This CDR3 comprises 16 residues.

V and J are TRBV4-1 and TRBJ1-1; the D gene is possibly TRBD1 (5 bases). In germline, CDR1 is MGHRA, CDR2 YSYEKL. The CDR3 covers 15 residues. V was shortened by 3 bases and J by 8 bases, with 19 bases between the two germline ends. The CDR3 sequence: CASSHPEAGTREAFF. The CDR3 DNA reads TGCGCCAGCAGCCATCCGGAGGCAGGGACTCGGGAAGCTTTCTTT.

This sequence joins TRBV7-8 and TRBJ2-5; 11 bases fit TRBD1. This CDR3 contains 15 residues. V lost 0 bases to trimming and J lost 5 bases; unmatched junction nucleotides: 2. Germline lookup yields CDR1 SGHVS and CDR2 FQNEAQ. CDR3 loop: CASSLADRGQETQYF. The CDR3 nucleotides are TGTGCCAGCAGCTTAGCGGACAGGGGGCAGGAGACCCAGTACTTC.

This clonotype showed up just a few times. The V and J genes are TRBV12-3 or TRBV12-4 and TRBJ1-5; a possible D gene is TRBD1 (6 bases). There are 12 residues in the CDR3. V was shortened by 5 bases and J by 7 bases, with 9 bases between the two germline ends. The CDR3 here is CASSHRVQPQHF. DNA for the CDR3: TGTGCCAGCAGTCACAGGGTCCAGCCCCAGCATTTT.

This clonotype was seen a handful of times. The J gene is TRBJ2-6, the V gene TRBV2; 7 bases match TRBD1. Germline V CDR1 and CDR2: SNHLY, FYNNEI. Trimming took 9 bases from V and 4 from J; bases not matched to a gene: 12. CDR3 length: 16 residues. The DNA for the CDR3 is TGTGCCAGGGAGTGGAAGGGGGCTACCGGGGCCAACGTCCTGACTTTC. Its protein is CAREWKGATGANVLTF.

This clonotype appeared a few times. The gene calls are TRBV7-8 and TRBJ2-5, with D hard to call. V was clipped by 5 bases and J by 2 bases, with 15 bases between them. Germline V gene lookup returns CDR1 SGHVS and CDR2 FQNEAQ. The length of the CDR3 is 15 residues. The CDR3 nucleotides are TGTGCCAGCAGCCTAGTGGCACAGCCTCAAGAGACCCAGTACTTC. Residues: CASSLVAQPQETQYF.

There are a few counts of this clonotype. The chain uses TRBV7-9 and TRBJ2-7, with D possibly being TRBD1 (5 bases). The CDR3 runs to 13 residues. CDR1 SEHNR and CDR2 FQNEAQ come from the germline V gene (reference sequence). V was clipped by 2 bases and J by 3 bases, with 8 bases between them. CDR3 sequence: CASSLKGYYEQYV. The CDR3 nucleotides read TGTGCCAGCAGCTTAAAGGGGTACTACGAGCAGTACGTC.

J is TRBJ1-6 and V is TRBV4-1; possible D gene TRBD1, 5 bases. Trimming pared 0 bases from V and 1 base from J, leaving 13 bases between. This CDR3 contains 18 residues. Germline CDR1 MGHRA, CDR2 YSYEKL. The CDR3 DNA sequence: TGCGCCAGCAGCCAAGATACGACCACAGGATCCTATAATTCACCCCTCCACTTT. This sequence encodes CASSQDTTTGSYNSPLHF.

This clonotype occurred many times. The chain couples TRBV25-1 to TRBJ2-7; 12 bases line up with TRBD2. Germline V gene lookup returns CDR1 MGHDK and CDR2 SYGVNS. V lost 3 bases and J lost 2; bases outside the gene matches: 5. The CDR3 totals 16 residues. CDR3 sequence: CASSDWTSGDPYEQYF. The CDR3 region has the DNA TGTGCCAGCAGTGACTGGACTAGCGGGGACCCCTACGAGCAGTACTTC.

The chain employs TRBV5-4 and TRBJ2-7; D gene ambiguous. Trimming shortened V by 4 bases and J by 0 bases, and 17 bases separated the two germline ends. The germline V gene encodes CDR1 SGHNT and CDR2 YYREEE (reference sequence). CDR3 length: 16 residues. The CDR3 reads CASSGKDVGSSYEQYF. In DNA form, the CDR3 reads TGTGCCAGCAGCGGGAAGGACGTGGGAAGCTCCTACGAGCAGTACTTC.

A few counts support this clonotype. The chain combines TRBV7-9 with TRBJ2-1; 10 bases line up with TRBD1. The CDR3 has 17 residues. V dropped 5 bases and J dropped 7; count of bases not matched to a gene: 14. Looked up from germline, CDR1 is SEHNR and CDR2 is FQNEAQ (reference sequence). The CDR3 region has the DNA TGTGCCAGCAGCCTAAGCCGACAGGGGGCGCGGGGGAATGAGCAGTTCTTC. Translating gives CASSLSRQGARGNEQFF. Based on the CDR3 plus reference TRBV7-9 and TRBJ2-1, the full variable domain is DTGVSQNPRHKITKRGQNVTFRCDPISEHNRLYWYRQTLGQGPEFLTYFQNEAQLEKSRLLSDRFSAERPKGSFSTLEIQRTEQGDSAMYLCASSLSRQGARGNEQFFGPGTRLTVL.

The chain employs TRBV10-2 and TRBJ2-3; 15 bases fit TRBD2. Germline V gives CDR1 WSHSY, CDR2 SAAADI. The CDR3 consists of 18 residues. V was pared by 5 bases and J by 3 bases, with 9 bases of the junction left unmatched. The CDR3 is CASSTGTSGGPGTDTQYF. The CDR3 region has the DNA TGCGCCAGCAGTACCGGGACTAGCGGGGGGCCCGGGACAGATACGCAGTATTTT.

V is TRBV12-3 or TRBV12-4 and J is TRBJ1-1; the D gene is possibly TRBD1 (5 bases). Trimming stripped 4 bases from V and 3 bases from J, with 9 bases between. The CDR3 extends over 13 amino acids. The CDR3 loop reads CASSYGADTEAFF. The CDR3, as DNA: TGTGCCAGCAGTTACGGGGCGGACACTGAAGCTTTCTTT.